The 8 T cell receptor beta chains below all came from one sample that was sequenced in a study of response to subunit inactivated influenza vaccine. In TCRdb, the RT-PCR reads were re-called with MiXCR into one record per CDR3 protein. The table records under 850,000 distinct CDR3 sequences, approximately 18% of them present only once. The sample consisted of PBMCs from blood, taken about 5 days after vaccination. The source of these receptors is a man aged 50-60 years who received an inactivated influenza vaccine.

A few counts support this clonotype. The genes are TRBV7-8 and TRBJ2-2, with TRBD2 identical over 16 bases. Germline V gene sequence: CDR1 SGHVS, CDR2 FQNEAQ. J gave up 6 bases and V 3 bases, and 7 bases lay outside the gene matches. The CDR3 extends over 18 amino acids. The CDR3 loop reads CASSLGLAGGPLSGELFF. In DNA form, the CDR3 reads TGTGCCAGCAGCTTGGGACTAGCGGGAGGGCCTCTATCCGGGGAGCTGTTTTTT.

This clonotype has a count of ten or more. V usage is TRBV28 and J usage is TRBJ1-5; D gene unclear. V lost 10 bases, J lost 0 bases, and 10 bases lay in between. CDR3 size: 13 residues. CDR1 is MDHEN, CDR2 SYDVKM, per germline. The CDR3 sequence: CATKGPSNQPQHF. Written as DNA, the CDR3 is TGTGCCACTAAGGGTCCTAGCAATCAGCCCCAGCATTTT.

V is TRBV11-2 and J is TRBJ1-2; no reliable D call. Deletions cut 1 base from V and 4 bases from J, with 13 bases between. The CDR3 length is 15 residues. Germline values: CDR1 SGHAT, CDR2 FQNNGV. The CDR3 DNA sequence: TGTGCCAGCAGCTTAGCTGAGCAGGTCGGCTATGGCTACACCTTC. It translates to CASSLAEQVGYGYTF. Together with reference TRBV11-2 and TRBJ1-2, the CDR3 gives the full variable domain: EAGVAQSPRYKIIEKRQSVAFWCNPISGHATLYWYQQILGQGPKLLIQFQNNGVVDDSQLPKDRFSAERLKGVDSTLKIQPAKLEDSAVYLCASSLAEQVGYGYTFGSGTRLTVV.

In this sample, this clonotype turned up a few times. The V call is TRBV6-1, the J call TRBJ2-1; TRBD2 matches at 9 bases. V lost 5 bases, J lost 7 bases, and 15 bases stayed unmatched. CDR3 length: 17 amino acids. Per germline, CDR1 MNHNS and CDR2 SASEGT. The CDR3 protein is CASSRLLSGSNRNEQFF. For the CDR3, the DNA is TGTGCCAGCAGTCGATTACTTAGCGGGAGCAATAGAAATGAGCAGTTCTTC.

The chain links TRBV2 to TRBJ2-1; D tentatively reads TRBD1 or TRBD2 (6 bases each). CDR3 length equals 16 residues. Germline CDR1 is SNHLY and CDR2 is FYNNEI. The V and J ends lost 3 bases and 5 bases respectively, with 17 bases between them. DNA for the CDR3: TGTGCCAGCAGTGAGAGCCGGGGGCGGCTTGACAATGAGCAGTTCTTC. This translates into CASSESRGRLDNEQFF.

This chain connects TRBV20-1 to TRBJ2-1; TRBD1 aligns across 11 bases. The CDR3 runs to 12 residues. CDR1 and CDR2 from the germline V gene are DFQATT and SNEGSKA (reference sequence). V lost 6 bases to trimming and J lost 8 bases; unmatched junction nucleotides: 3. The CDR3 DNA follows: TGCAGTGCCCCGGGACAGGGGGATGAGCAGTTCTTC. Amino acid sequence: CSAPGQGDEQFF.

V is TRBV6-1 and J is TRBJ1-4; no clear D gene. V gave up 6 bases and J gave up 4 bases, with 15 bases separating them. Germline CDR1 MNHNS, CDR2 SASEGT. The CDR3 runs to 15 residues. CDR3 nucleotides: TGTGCCAGCAGACCCCCAGGAGGTCTTAATGAAAAACTGTTTTTT. Translation: CASRPPGGLNEKLFF.

This clonotype was detected only a few times. The chain carries TRBV5-1 and TRBJ2-2; 9 bases align to TRBD2. Germline CDR1 and CDR2: SGHRS and YFSETQ. J was trimmed by 6 bases and V by 0 bases; bases with no gene match: 3. This CDR3 has 15 amino acids. The CDR3 DNA reads TGCGCCAGCAGCTTGGATAGCGGGAGCGCCGGGGAGCTGTTTTTT. It codes for CASSLDSGSAGELFF.